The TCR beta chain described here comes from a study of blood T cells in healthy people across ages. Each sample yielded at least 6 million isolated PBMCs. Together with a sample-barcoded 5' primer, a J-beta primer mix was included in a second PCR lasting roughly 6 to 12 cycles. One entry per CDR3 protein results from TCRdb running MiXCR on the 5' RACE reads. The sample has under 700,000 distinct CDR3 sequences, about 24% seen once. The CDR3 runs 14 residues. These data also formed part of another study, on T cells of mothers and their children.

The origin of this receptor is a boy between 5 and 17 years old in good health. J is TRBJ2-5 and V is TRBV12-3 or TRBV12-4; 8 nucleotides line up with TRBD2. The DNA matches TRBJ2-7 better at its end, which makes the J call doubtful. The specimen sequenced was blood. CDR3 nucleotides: TGTGCCAGCAGTGCCGGGGGGGACCTTTACGAGCAGTACTTC. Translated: CASSAGGDLYEQYF.